Here is one T cell receptor (beta chain) with its context. This sample is drawn from a study of cytomegalovirus exposure and HLA in healthy donors. Across the study: An earlier analysis found around 100 million unique TCR beta sequences from approximately 190 million T cells.

CDR1 and CDR2 (germline): SGHTA, FQGTGA. This CDR3 region has 18 residues. The V end was cut by 1 base, the J end by 4 bases, with 22 bases between. In the PCR, 60 Vbeta and 13 Jbeta primers were used. Profiling relied on immunoSEQ multiplex PCR, and the TCRdb table lists in-frame clones only, not all of them. Found here are some 190,000 clones, around 80% of them singletons; the top ten hold over 1.1%. The specimen was PBMCs. This clonotype was obtained from a man aged 18 to 29 in good health and CMV-seronegative. V gene TRBV7-3 combines with J gene TRBJ1-1; perhaps TRBD1 as D (5 bases). The CDR3 spells CASSLIGGRGTAGTEAFF. CDR3 coding DNA: TGTGCCAGCAGCTTAATTGGAGGGAGAGGGACCGCGGGCACTGAAGCTTTCTTT.